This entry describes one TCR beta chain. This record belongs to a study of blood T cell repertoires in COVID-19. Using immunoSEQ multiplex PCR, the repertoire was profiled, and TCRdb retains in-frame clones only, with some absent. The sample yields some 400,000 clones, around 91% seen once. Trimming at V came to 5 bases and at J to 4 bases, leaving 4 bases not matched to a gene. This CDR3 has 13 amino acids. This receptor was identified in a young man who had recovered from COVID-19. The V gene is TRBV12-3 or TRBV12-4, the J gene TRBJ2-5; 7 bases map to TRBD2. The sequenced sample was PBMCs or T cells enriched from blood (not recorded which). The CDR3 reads CASSRSGAETQYF. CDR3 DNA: TGTGCCAGCAGTAGAAGCGGGGCAGAGACCCAGTACTTC.